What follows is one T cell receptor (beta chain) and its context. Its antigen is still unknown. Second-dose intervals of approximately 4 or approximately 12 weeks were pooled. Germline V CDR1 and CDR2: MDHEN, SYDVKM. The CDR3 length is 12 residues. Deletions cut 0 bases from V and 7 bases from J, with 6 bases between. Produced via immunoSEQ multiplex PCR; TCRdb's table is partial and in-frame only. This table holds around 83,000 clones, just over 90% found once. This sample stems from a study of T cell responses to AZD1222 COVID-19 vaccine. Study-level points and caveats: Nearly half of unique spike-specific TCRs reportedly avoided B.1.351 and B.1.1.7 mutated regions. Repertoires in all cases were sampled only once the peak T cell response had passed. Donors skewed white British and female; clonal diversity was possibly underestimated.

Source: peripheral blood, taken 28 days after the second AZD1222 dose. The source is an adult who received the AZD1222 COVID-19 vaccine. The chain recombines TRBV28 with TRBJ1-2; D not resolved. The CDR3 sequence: CASSLWGLGYTF. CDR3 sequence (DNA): TGTGCCAGCAGTTTATGGGGTCTTGGCTACACCTTC.